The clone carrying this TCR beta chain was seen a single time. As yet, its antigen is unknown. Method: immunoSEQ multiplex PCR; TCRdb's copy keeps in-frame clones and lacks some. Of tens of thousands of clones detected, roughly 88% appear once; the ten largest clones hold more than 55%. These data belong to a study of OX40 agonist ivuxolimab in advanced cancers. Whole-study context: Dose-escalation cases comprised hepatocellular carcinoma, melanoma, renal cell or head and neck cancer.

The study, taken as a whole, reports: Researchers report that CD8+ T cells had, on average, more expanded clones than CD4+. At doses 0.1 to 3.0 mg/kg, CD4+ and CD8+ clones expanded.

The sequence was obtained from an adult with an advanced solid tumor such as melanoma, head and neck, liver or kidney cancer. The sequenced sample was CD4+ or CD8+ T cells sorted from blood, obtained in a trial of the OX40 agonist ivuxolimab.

The CDR3 region is CASSLGLSGANVLTF. In DNA, the CDR3 is TGTGCCAGCAGTTTAGGGCTGTCTGGGGCCAACGTCCTGACTTTC. The rearrangement joins TRBV28 to TRBJ2-6; D not resolved. Between the trimmed V and J ends, which lost 2 bases and 1 base, there was a span of 6 bases. The CDR3 consists of 15 residues. Germline V gives CDR1 MDHEN, CDR2 SYDVKM. The whole variable domain, filled in from reference TRBV28 and TRBJ2-6, reads DVKVTQSSRYLVKRTGEKVFLECVQDMDHENMFWYRQDPGLGLRLIYFSYDVKMKEKGDIPEGYSVSREKKERFSLILESASTNQTSMYLCASSLGLSGANVLTFGAGSRLTVL.